This is a list of T cell receptor beta chains from one sample in a study of OX40 agonist ivuxolimab in advanced cancers. Assay used: immunoSEQ multiplex PCR; TCRdb lists only in-frame clones, some missing. The sample has about 84,000 clones; 85% to 90% are singletons. This specimen was CD4+ or CD8+ T cells sorted from blood, taken in a trial of the OX40 agonist ivuxolimab. Every receptor here comes from an adult with an advanced solid tumor such as melanoma, head and neck, liver or kidney cancer. CDR3s include the opening cysteine and the closing phenylalanine or tryptophan. D genes are given only for firm matches. Part of the rows lack a size; the others show once, few, many or a class for expanded clones.

>TRBV19|TRBJ2-1|TRBD2|-
CASSIYGRTDEQFF
TGTGCCAGTAGTATTTACGGGAGGACCGATGAGCAGTTCTTC
>TRBV6-5|TRBJ2-4|TRBD1|-
CASSSGQGKNIQYF
TGTGCCAGCAGCTCGGGACAGGGCAAAAACATTCAGTACTTC
>TRBV7-3|TRBJ1-1|-|few
CASSSGYNTEAFF
TGTGCCAGCAGCTCCGGGTATAACACTGAAGCTTTCTTT
>TRBV5-1|TRBJ2-5|-|-
CASSLETSSKTQYF
TGCGCCAGCAGCTTGGAAACTAGTAGTAAGACCCAGTACTTC
>TRBV6-1|TRBJ2-7|-|-
CASRPRGYEQYF
TGTGCCAGCAGGCCTCGGGGATACGAGCAGTACTTC
>TRBV7-2|TRBJ2-3|-|-
CASSLAPGSTDTQYF
TGTGCCAGCAGCTTAGCGCCGGGGAGCACAGATACGCAGTATTTT
>TRBV19|TRBJ1-1|-|-
CASSWGPNTEAFF
TGTGCCAGTAGTTGGGGGCCGAACACTGAAGCTTTCTTT
>TRBV7-9|TRBJ1-1|-|few
CASSLLGHLNTEAFF
TGTGCCAGCAGCTTATTGGGACATCTGAACACTGAAGCTTTCTTT
>TRBV27|TRBJ2-7|TRBD1|-
CASSFSQTGGNSYEQYF
TGTGCCAGCAGTTTTTCCCAGACAGGGGGAAACTCCTACGAGCAGTACTTC
>TRBV27|TRBJ2-6|-|-
CASSSRGSGANVLTF
TGTGCCAGCAGTTCCCGGGGCTCTGGGGCCAACGTCCTGACTTTC
>TRBV28|TRBJ2-1|-|few
CASSFGGGVRNNEQFF
TGTGCCAGCAGCTTCGGAGGGGGCGTTAGGAACAATGAGCAGTTCTTC
>TRBV7-9|TRBJ1-5|TRBD1|-
CASSWGQEEQPQHF
TGTGCCAGCAGCTGGGGACAGGAGGAACAGCCCCAGCATTTT
>TRBV29-1|TRBJ1-2|TRBD1|-
CSASTGTLYGYTF
TGCAGCGCCTCGACAGGGACCCTCTATGGCTACACCTTC
>TRBV7-8|TRBJ2-1|-|-
CASSLAGPTRSEQFF
TGTGCCAGCAGCTTAGCGGGGCCAACCAGGAGCGAGCAGTTCTTC
>TRBV27|TRBJ2-5|TRBD1|-
CASSTRDRETQYF
TGTGCCAGCAGTACACGGGACAGGGAGACCCAGTACTTC
>TRBV5-1|TRBJ1-4|TRBD1|once
CASSTGQMTGFREKLFF
TGCGCCAGCAGCACAGGACAAATGACAGGGTTTAGAGAAAAACTGTTTTTT
>TRBV5-4|TRBJ1-1|-|-
CASSLQGVYTEAFF
TGTGCCAGCAGCCTACAGGGAGTCTATACTGAAGCTTTCTTT
>TRBV4-1|TRBJ2-3|TRBD2|once
CASSLLGLAGGDTQYF
TGCGCCAGCAGCCTCCTCGGACTAGCGGGGGGTGATACGCAGTATTTT
>TRBV29-1|TRBJ1-5|TRBD1|-
CSVVPTGFNQPQHF
TGCAGCGTAGTCCCGACAGGGTTCAATCAGCCCCAGCATTTT
>TRBV11-1|TRBJ2-1|-|-
CASSTRTTGRNEQFF
TGTGCCAGCAGCACCCGAACCACGGGGAGGAATGAGCAGTTCTTC
>TRBV5-4|TRBJ2-3|TRBD2|-
CASSLEPSGSTDTQYF
TGTGCCAGCAGCTTGGAACCTAGCGGGAGCACAGATACGCAGTATTTT
>TRBV5-6|TRBJ1-3|-|-
CASSRPRGWAPSGNTIYF
TGTGCCAGCAGCCGTCCCCGTGGGTGGGCTCCCTCTGGAAACACCATATATTTT
>TRBV15|TRBJ2-6|TRBD2|-
CATSSPGRGLSGANVLTF
TGTGCCACCAGCAGCCCAGGGAGGGGACTCTCTGGGGCCAACGTCCTGACTTTC
>TRBV2|TRBJ2-7|-|-
CASSASYEQYF
TGTGCCAGCAGTGCCAGCTACGAGCAGTACTTC